The following is a T cell receptor beta chain sequence with its context. Its antigen is undetermined. Germline lookup yields CDR1 ENHRY and CDR2 SYGVKD. V lost 3 bases and J lost 5, with 7 bases in between. The CDR3 covers 12 residues. Using a J-beta primer mix together with a sample-barcoded 5' primer, a second PCR was run for about 6 to 12 cycles. CDR3-containing paired-end reads numbered at least 2.5 million in each sample. From the 5' RACE reads, TCRdb called clonotypes with MiXCR, one entry per CDR3 protein. The table lists fewer than 1,000,000 distinct CDR3 sequences, approximately 44% of them singletons. In terms of origin and age, donors were healthy Caucasian individuals from Russia aged 6 to 90. Peripheral blood from each donor was collected in a volume of roughly 9.8 milliliters. These data come from a study of blood T cells in healthy people across ages. Study outcomes and limitations: The study lacked donor CMV status, which possibly confounded expanded clonotype changes.

Material: blood. V usage is TRBV10-3 and J usage is TRBJ1-1; D is unresolved. The TCR sequence derives from a man in his sixties in good health. The CDR3 sequence is CAISESWTEAFF. In nucleotides, the CDR3 is TGTGCCATCAGTGAATCATGGACTGAAGCTTTCTTT.